What follows are 8 T cell receptor beta chains derived from one specimen sequenced in a study of chemoradiotherapy in HPV16-positive cancers. Assay: immunoSEQ multiplex PCR; the TCRdb copy retains only in-frame clones and omits some. The table records 15,000 or so clones, about 90% of them present only once. The source material was blood, sampled from a patient who underwent chemoradiotherapy. The receptors come from a human donor with HPV-associated anogenital cancer.

V is TRBV30 and J is TRBJ1-1; D not resolved. The germline V gene has CDR1 GTSNPN and CDR2 SVGIG (reference sequence). The CDR3 sequence is 13 residues long. The V and J ends lost 3 bases and 5 bases respectively, with 13 bases between them. The CDR3 DNA follows: TGTGCCTGGAGCCCCGGGAAGGGAACTGAAGCTTTCTTT. Its translation: CAWSPGKGTEAFF.

The V and J genes are TRBV28 and TRBJ2-5; D perhaps matches TRBD2 (8 bases). Trimming cost V 3 bases and J 0 bases, with 17 bases left between them. CDR1 and CDR2 from the germline V gene are MDHEN and SYDVKM. The CDR3 has 17 residues. CDR3 loop: CASSFFLAGQNQETQYF. Here the CDR3 DNA reads TGTGCCAGCAGTTTTTTTTTAGCGGGACAGAACCAAGAGACCCAGTACTTC.

The chain has TRBV4-2 and TRBJ1-1, with D hard to call. Trimming removed 1 base from V and 8 bases from J, with 11 bases in between. CDR3 length: 13 amino acids. The germline V gene encodes CDR1 LGHNA and CDR2 YNFKEQ. The CDR3 DNA sequence: TGTGCCAGCAGCCAAGCTTCAGGAGGGGAAGCTTTCTTT. Protein sequence: CASSQASGGEAFF.

The gene calls are TRBV30 and TRBJ1-6; no clear D gene. Germline V lookup: CDR1 GTSNPN, CDR2 SVGIG (reference sequence). With 2 bases removed from V and 7 bases from J, the gap between germline ends came to 6 bases. The CDR3 covers 12 residues. CDR3 region: CAWSTENSPLHF. The CDR3 DNA reads as TGTGCCTGGAGTACGGAAAATTCACCCCTCCACTTT.

The chain carries TRBV6-6 and TRBJ2-2, with D unresolved. The CDR3 loop spans 14 amino acids. Trimming pared 5 bases from V and 0 bases from J, leaving 7 bases between. Germline-derived CDR1 and CDR2 are MNHNY and SVGAGI (reference sequence). The CDR3 nucleotides are TGTGCCAGCAGTCCCTTCACGAACACCGGGGAGCTGTTTTTT. This codes for CASSPFTNTGELFF.

The rearrangement joins TRBV19 to TRBJ2-3, with D perhaps TRBD1 (5 bases). Germline V lookup: CDR1 LNHDA, CDR2 SQIVND (reference sequence). Trimming shortened V by 2 bases and J by 6 bases, and 9 bases separated the two germline ends. The CDR3 extends over 13 amino acids. CDR3 bases: TGTGCCAGTAGTATAACCGCAGGGGATACGCAGTATTTT. Protein: CASSITAGDTQYF.

The rearrangement uses TRBV7-2 and TRBJ1-2; 8 bases agree with TRBD1. V lost 5 bases, J lost 4 bases, and 6 bases stayed unmatched. The CDR3 spans 14 residues. Germline V gene data show CDR1 as SGHTA and CDR2 as FQGNSA. The CDR3 DNA reads as TGTGCCAGCAGCGGACAGGGTATTCGCTATGGCTACACCTTC. Encoded protein: CASSGQGIRYGYTF.

The rearrangement links TRBV11-1 to TRBJ1-2; no reliable D call. The CDR3 length is 13 residues. Trimming stripped 4 bases from V and 5 bases from J, with 11 bases between. Per germline, CDR1 SGHAT and CDR2 FQDESV (reference sequence). The CDR3 region is CASSSFKQYGYTF. The CDR3 DNA sequence: TGTGCCAGCAGCTCATTTAAACAATATGGCTACACCTTC.